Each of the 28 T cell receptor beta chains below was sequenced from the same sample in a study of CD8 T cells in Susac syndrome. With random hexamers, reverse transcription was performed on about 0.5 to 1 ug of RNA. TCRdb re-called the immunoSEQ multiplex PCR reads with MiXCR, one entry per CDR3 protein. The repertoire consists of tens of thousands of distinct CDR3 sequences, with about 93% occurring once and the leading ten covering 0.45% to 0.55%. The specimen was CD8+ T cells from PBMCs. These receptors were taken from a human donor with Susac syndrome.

Here the CDR3 reads CASSAQGDNEQFF. The CDR3 coding sequence is TGTGCCAGCAGTGCACAGGGCGACAATGAGCAGTTCTTC. The chain is built from TRBV25-1 and TRBJ2-1; TRBD1 might be the D (6 bases). This CDR3 comprises 13 residues. V was trimmed by 4 bases and J by 5 bases, leaving 9 bases between them. Germline values: CDR1 MGHDK, CDR2 SYGVNS.

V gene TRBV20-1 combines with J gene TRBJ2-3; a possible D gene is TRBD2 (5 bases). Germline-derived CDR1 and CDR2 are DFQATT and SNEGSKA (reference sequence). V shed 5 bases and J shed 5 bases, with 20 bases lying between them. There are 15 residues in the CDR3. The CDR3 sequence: CSARAGRPEGDTQYF. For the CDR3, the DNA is TGCAGTGCTCGAGCCGGCCGGCCCGAGGGAGATACGCAGTATTTT.

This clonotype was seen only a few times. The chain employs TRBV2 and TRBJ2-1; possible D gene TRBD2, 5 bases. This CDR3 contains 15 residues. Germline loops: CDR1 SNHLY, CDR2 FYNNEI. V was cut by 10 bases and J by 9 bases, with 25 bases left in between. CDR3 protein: CATRRRDSYSPEQFF. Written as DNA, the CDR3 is TGTGCCACCCGACGCCGGGATTCTTATTCGCCTGAGCAGTTCTTC.

The CDR3: CASPGGTEAFF. DNA of the CDR3: TGTGCCAGCCCCGGAGGGACTGAAGCTTTCTTT. The chain recombines TRBV2 with TRBJ1-1; no firm D call. This CDR3 contains 11 residues. With 8 bases removed from V and 5 bases from J, the gap between germline ends came to 9 bases. The germline CDR1 and CDR2 sequences are SNHLY and FYNNEI.

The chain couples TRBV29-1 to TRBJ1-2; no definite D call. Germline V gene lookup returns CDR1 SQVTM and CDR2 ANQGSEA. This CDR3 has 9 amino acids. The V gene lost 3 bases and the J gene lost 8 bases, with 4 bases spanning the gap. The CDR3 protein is CSVDLGYTF. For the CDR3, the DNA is TGCAGCGTTGACCTCGGCTACACCTTC.

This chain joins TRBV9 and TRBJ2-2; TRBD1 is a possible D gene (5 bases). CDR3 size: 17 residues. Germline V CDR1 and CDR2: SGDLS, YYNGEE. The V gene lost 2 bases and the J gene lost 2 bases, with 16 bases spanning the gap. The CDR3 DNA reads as TGTGCCAGCAGCGTTCAAGTCCGGCAGGGCAACACCGGGGAGCTGTTTTTT. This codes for CASSVQVRQGNTGELFF.

CDR3 DNA: TGTGCCAGCAGTGATACGGGGACCGGGGAGCTGTTTTTT. Translated, it gives CASSDTGTGELFF. V gene TRBV6-1 combines with J gene TRBJ2-2; the D gene is possibly TRBD2 (5 bases). Germline V gene sequence: CDR1 MNHNS, CDR2 SASEGT. The V gene lost 3 bases and the J gene lost 5 bases, with 7 bases spanning the gap. The CDR3 has 13 amino acids.

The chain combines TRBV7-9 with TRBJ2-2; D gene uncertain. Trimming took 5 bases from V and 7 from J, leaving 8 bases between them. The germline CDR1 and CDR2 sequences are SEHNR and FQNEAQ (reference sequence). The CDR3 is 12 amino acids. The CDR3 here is CASSRPRGELFF. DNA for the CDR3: TGTGCCAGCAGCCGACCCCGCGGGGAGCTGTTTTTT.

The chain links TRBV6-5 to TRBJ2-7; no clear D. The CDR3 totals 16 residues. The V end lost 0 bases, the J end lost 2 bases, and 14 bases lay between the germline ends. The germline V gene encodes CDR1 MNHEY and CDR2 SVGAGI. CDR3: CASSYSKGLRTYEQYF. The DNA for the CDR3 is TGTGCCAGCAGTTACTCGAAAGGTCTCAGGACCTACGAGCAGTACTTC.

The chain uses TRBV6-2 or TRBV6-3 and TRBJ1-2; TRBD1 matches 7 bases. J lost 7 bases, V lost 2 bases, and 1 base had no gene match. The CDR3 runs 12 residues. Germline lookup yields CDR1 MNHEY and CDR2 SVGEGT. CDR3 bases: TGTGCCAGCAGTTACACAGGGGCTGGCTACACCTTC. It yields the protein CASSYTGAGYTF.

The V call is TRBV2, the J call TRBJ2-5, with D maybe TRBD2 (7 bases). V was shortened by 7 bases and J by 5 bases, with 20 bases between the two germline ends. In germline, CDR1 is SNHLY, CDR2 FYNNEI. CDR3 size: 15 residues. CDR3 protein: CASTYGGKRGETQYF. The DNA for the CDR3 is TGTGCCAGCACCTACGGGGGGAAAAGGGGGGAGACCCAGTACTTC.

The DNA of the CDR3 is TGTGCCAGCAGGTTTGGGTATTCAAATTCACCCCTCCACTTT. This sequence encodes CASRFGYSNSPLHF. This chain joins TRBV12-3 or TRBV12-4 and TRBJ1-6; no clear D. The CDR3 runs 14 residues. The germline V and J ends were trimmed by 6 bases and 7 bases, with 13 bases remaining between them.

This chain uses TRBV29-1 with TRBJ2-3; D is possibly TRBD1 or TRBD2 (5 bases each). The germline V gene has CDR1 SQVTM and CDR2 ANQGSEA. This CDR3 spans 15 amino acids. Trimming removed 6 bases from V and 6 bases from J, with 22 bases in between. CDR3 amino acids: CSVRDSRGERDTQYF. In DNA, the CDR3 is TGCAGCGTCCGCGACTCCCGAGGGGAGAGGGATACGCAGTATTTT.

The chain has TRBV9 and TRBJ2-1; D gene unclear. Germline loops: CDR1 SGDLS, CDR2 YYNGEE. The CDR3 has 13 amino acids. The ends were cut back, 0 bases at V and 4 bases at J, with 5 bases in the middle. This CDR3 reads CASSVVGYNEQFF. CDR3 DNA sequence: TGTGCCAGCAGCGTAGTCGGATACAATGAGCAGTTCTTC. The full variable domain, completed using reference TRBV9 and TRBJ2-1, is DSGVTQTPKHLITATGQRVTLRCSPRSGDLSVYWYQQSLDQGLQFLIQYYNGEERAKGNILERFSAQQFPDLHSELNLSSLELGDSALYFCASSVVGYNEQFFGPGTRLTVL.

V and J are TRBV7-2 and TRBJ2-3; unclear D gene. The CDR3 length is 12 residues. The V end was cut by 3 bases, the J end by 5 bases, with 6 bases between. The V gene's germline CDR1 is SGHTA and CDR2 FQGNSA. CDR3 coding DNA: TGTGCCAGCAGCTTCTACGGAGATACGCAGTATTTT. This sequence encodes CASSFYGDTQYF.

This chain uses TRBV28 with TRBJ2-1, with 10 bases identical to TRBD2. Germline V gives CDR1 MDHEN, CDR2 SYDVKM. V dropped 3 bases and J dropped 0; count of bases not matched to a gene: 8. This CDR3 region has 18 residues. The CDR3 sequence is CASSFTSLAGVSYNEQFF. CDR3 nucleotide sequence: TGTGCCAGCAGTTTCACCTCTCTAGCGGGAGTCTCCTACAATGAGCAGTTCTTC.

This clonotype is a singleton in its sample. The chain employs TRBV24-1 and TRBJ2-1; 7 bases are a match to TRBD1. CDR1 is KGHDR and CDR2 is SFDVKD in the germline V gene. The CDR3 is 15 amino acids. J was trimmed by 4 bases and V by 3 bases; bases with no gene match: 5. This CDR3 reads CATSDTRDRYNEQFF. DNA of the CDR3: TGTGCCACCAGTGATACCCGGGACAGATACAATGAGCAGTTCTTC.

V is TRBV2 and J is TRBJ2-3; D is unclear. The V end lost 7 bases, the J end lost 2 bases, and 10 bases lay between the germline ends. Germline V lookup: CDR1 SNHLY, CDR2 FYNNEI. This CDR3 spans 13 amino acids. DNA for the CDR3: TGTGCCAGCACCGAGGCCCTCACAGATACGCAGTATTTT. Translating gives CASTEALTDTQYF.

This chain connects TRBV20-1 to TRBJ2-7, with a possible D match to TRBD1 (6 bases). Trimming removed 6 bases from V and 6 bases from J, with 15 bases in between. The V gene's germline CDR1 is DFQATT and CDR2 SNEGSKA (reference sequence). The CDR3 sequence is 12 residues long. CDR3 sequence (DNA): TGCAGTGCAACGTGGGGGCTACGCGAGCAGTACTTC. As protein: CSATWGLREQYF.

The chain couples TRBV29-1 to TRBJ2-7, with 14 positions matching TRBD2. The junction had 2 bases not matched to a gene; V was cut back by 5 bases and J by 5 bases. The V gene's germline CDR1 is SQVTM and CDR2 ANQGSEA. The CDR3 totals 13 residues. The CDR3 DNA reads TGCAGCGTTAGACTAGCGGGAGGGCACGAGCAGTACTTC. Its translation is CSVRLAGGHEQYF.

The CDR3 reads CASSDGTGTYNEQFF. The CDR3 DNA is TGTGCCAGCAGTGACGGGACAGGCACCTACAATGAGCAGTTCTTC. The chain joins TRBV6-5 to TRBJ2-1, with 8 bases lining up with TRBD1. The CDR3 is made up of 15 amino acids. The V and J ends lost 5 bases and 2 bases, in that order; junction bases with no gene match: 5. Germline V lookup: CDR1 MNHEY, CDR2 SVGAGI.

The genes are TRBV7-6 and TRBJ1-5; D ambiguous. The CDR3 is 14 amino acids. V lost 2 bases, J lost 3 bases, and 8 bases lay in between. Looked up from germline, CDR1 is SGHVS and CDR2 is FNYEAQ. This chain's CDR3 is CASSLLADNQPQHF. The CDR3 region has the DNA TGTGCCAGCAGCTTACTGGCAGACAATCAGCCCCAGCATTTT.

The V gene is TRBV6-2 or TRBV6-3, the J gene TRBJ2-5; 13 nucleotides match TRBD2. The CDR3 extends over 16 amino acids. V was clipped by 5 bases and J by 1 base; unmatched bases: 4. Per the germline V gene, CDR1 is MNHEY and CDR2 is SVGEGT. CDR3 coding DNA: TGTGCCAGCAGTCAAGGACTAGCGGGAGTCCAAGAGACCCAGTACTTC. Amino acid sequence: CASSQGLAGVQETQYF.

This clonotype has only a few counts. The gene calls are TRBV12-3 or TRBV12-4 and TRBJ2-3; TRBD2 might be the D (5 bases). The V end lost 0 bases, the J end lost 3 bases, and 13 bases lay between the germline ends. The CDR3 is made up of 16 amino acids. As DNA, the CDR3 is TGTGCCAGCAGTTTAGCCACTAGTGGGTGGACAGATACGCAGTATTTT. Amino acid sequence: CASSLATSGWTDTQYF.

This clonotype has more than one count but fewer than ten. The CDR3 region is CASSPYSSGANVLTF. CDR3 DNA sequence: TGTGCCAGCAGCCCGTATAGCTCTGGGGCCAACGTCCTGACTTTC. The chain uses TRBV7-9 and TRBJ2-6, with no clear D. This CDR3 has 15 residues. Between the trimmed V and J ends, which lost 5 bases and 0 bases, there was a span of 8 bases. Germline V gene lookup returns CDR1 SEHNR and CDR2 FQNEAQ (reference sequence).

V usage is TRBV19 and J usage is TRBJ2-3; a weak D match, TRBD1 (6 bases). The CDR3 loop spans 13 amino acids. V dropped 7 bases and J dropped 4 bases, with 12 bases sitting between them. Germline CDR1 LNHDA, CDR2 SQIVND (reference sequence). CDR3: CASKQGGSDTQYF. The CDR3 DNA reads TGTGCCAGTAAACAGGGCGGTTCAGATACGCAGTATTTT.

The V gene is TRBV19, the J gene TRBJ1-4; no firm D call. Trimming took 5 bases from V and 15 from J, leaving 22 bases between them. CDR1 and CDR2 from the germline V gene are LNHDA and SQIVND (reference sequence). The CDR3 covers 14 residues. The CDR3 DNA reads TGTGCCAGTAGTCCCCCGGTCGGAGCCGAAAACTTGTTTTTT. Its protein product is CASSPPVGAENLFF.

DNA for the CDR3: TGCGCCAGCAGCTCCCCGGCTAGGCTAGCGGGGGGTTACACCTACAATGAGCAGTTCTTC. It encodes CASSSPARLAGGYTYNEQFF. The gene calls are TRBV5-1 and TRBJ2-1, with 11 bases aligning to TRBD2. CDR1 and CDR2 from the germline V gene are SGHRS and YFSETQ. CDR3 length equals 20 residues. The trim removed 3 bases at V and 2 bases at J, leaving 16 bases unmatched. Looking up the rest from reference TRBV5-1 and TRBJ2-1 gives the full variable domain: KAGVTQTPRYLIKTRGQQVTLSCSPISGHRSVSWYQQTPGQGLQFLFEYFSETQRNKGNFPGRFSGRQFSNSRSEMNVSTLELGDSALYLCASSSPARLAGGYTYNEQFFGPGTRLTVL.